A selection of T cell receptor beta chains follows, all from one sample in a study of cytomegalovirus exposure and HLA in healthy donors. Repertoires were generated with immunoSEQ multiplex PCR, while TCRdb's copy carries only in-frame clones and drops some. The sample has roughly 130,000 clones; 60% to 75% are singletons. Sequenced material: PBMCs. The receptors stem from a woman between 50 and 59 years old in good health and CMV-seropositive. Both conserved end residues are part of each CDR3.

v_call,cdr3_length,cdr3_aa
TRBV4-1,14,CASSQGDYTDTQYF
TRBV2,14,CASSPDSSGNTIYF
TRBV5-4,15,CASSSSELGEETQYF
TRBV30,16,CAWSARLAGIYNEQFF
TRBV6-6,16,CASSLAGGRGTGELFF
TRBV25-1,15,CASSDYRDTGNTIYF
TRBV10-3,13,CAISGQSNYGYTF
TRBV5-1,13,CASSLGYSYEQYF
TRBV5-1,14,CASSGRGQNTEAFF
TRBV5-1,16,CASSLPFQGAPDEQYF
TRBV4-2,15,CASSQSGVNYNEQFF
TRBV7-9,14,CSSSRTGMNTEAFF
TRBV4-1,15,CASSRTGEGNTEAFF
TRBV13,16,CASSSRTPGDSYEQYF
TRBV19,14,CASSIGQGSSPLHF
TRBV19,14,CASNRQGNTGELFF
TRBV7-9,19,CASSLTSGGRFGSYNEQFF
TRBV5-4,12,CASSLETGFAFF